The 14 T cell receptor beta chains below come from one sample, sequenced in a study of response to subunit inactivated influenza vaccine. TCRdb re-called the RT-PCR reads with MiXCR, one entry per CDR3 protein. The top ten hold approximately 2% of the sample, which has about 520,000 distinct CDR3 sequences, about 25% seen once. The sequences come from CD4+ T cells sorted from PBMCs, collected less than 6 days after vaccination. Source of these receptors: a man aged 45 to 65 who received an inactivated influenza vaccine.

DNA for the CDR3: TGCGCCAGCAGCTTGCTAGGACAGGGAGACACCGGGGAGCTGTTTTTT. Its protein is CASSLLGQGDTGELFF. The rearrangement joins TRBV5-1 to TRBJ2-2; 8 nucleotides match TRBD1. The ends lost 1 base at V and 3 bases at J; junction bases unmatched: 5. This CDR3 region has 16 residues. The germline V gene encodes CDR1 SGHRS and CDR2 YFSETQ.

The V gene is TRBV10-3, the J gene TRBJ2-7; TRBD2 might be the D (6 bases). Trimming took off 4 bases at V and 1 base at J, with 8 bases between the two ends. Germline V gene sequence: CDR1 ENHRY, CDR2 SYGVKD. This CDR3 has 13 amino acids. The CDR3 reads CAISGAGSYEQYF. CDR3 sequence (DNA): TGTGCCATCAGTGGGGCGGGATCCTACGAGCAGTACTTC.

The V and J genes are TRBV6-2 or TRBV6-3 and TRBJ2-3; the D is unclear. Trimming cost V 5 bases and J 6 bases, with 12 bases left between them. The CDR3 sequence is 13 residues long. CDR1 is MNHEY, CDR2 SVGEGT, per germline. CDR3 DNA: TGTGCCAGCAGTCAACTCGGTTTGGATACGCAGTATTTT. It is translated as CASSQLGLDTQYF.

This clonotype appeared many times. A junction end diverges from the germline sequence, so it may reflect a read error. This chain connects TRBV5-1 to TRBJ1-1; possibly TRBD1 for D (5 bases). Germline V gene sequence: CDR1 SGHRS, CDR2 YFSETQ. CDR3 size: 14 residues. CDR3 in DNA: TGTGCCAGCAGCTTAGAGGGGCGCAACACTGAAGCTTTCTTT. Translating it yields CASSLEGRNTEAFF.

The chain links TRBV30 to TRBJ1-6; D ambiguous. V lost 4 bases and J lost 10, with 8 bases in between. The CDR3 runs 11 residues. Germline assignment: CDR1 GTSNPN and CDR2 SVGIG (reference sequence). The CDR3 nucleotides are TGTGCCTGGAAAAGGGAGTCACCCCTCCACTTT. This encodes CAWKRESPLHF. The entire variable domain, with the rest obtained from reference TRBV30 and TRBJ1-6, is as follows: SQTIHQWPATLVQPVGSPLSLECTVEGTSNPNLYWYRQAAGRGLQLLFYSVGIGQISSEVPQNLSASRPQDRQFILSSKKLLLSDSGFYLCAWKRESPLHFGNGTRLTVT.

The genes are TRBV20-1 and TRBJ2-7, with D maybe TRBD1 (6 bases). V dropped 6 bases and J dropped 2 bases, with 17 bases sitting between them. The CDR3 sequence is 14 residues long. CDR1 and CDR2 (germline): DFQATT, SNEGSKA (reference sequence). CDR3 in amino acids: CSAASPWTAYEQYF. The CDR3 DNA follows: TGCAGTGCAGCGTCTCCATGGACAGCCTACGAGCAGTACTTC.

The chain couples TRBV12-3 or TRBV12-4 to TRBJ1-1; D is unresolved. CDR3 length: 13 amino acids. V lost 8 bases and J lost 0, with 10 bases in between. CDR3 amino acids: CASGVNMNTEAFF. CDR3 DNA sequence: TGTGCCAGCGGCGTAAACATGAACACTGAAGCTTTCTTT.

The chain employs TRBV5-4 and TRBJ1-4; D perhaps matches TRBD1 (6 bases). Germline CDR1 is SGHNT and CDR2 is YYREEE (reference sequence). This CDR3 is built from 13 residues. V was pared by 0 bases and J by 8 bases, with 8 bases between. CDR3 region: CASSLDREEKLFF. The CDR3 DNA reads TGTGCCAGCAGCTTGGACAGGGAAGAAAAACTGTTTTTT. Together with reference TRBV5-4 and TRBJ1-4, the CDR3 gives the full variable domain: ETGVTQSPTHLIKTRGQQVTLRCSSQSGHNTVSWYQQALGQGPQFIFQYYREEENGRGNFPPRFSGLQFPNYSSELNVNALELDDSALYLCASSLDREEKLFFGSGTQLSVL.

This clonotype was counted once. This may be a read error, as it is one base from a much larger clone. The chain has TRBV11-2 and TRBJ1-2, with 7 bases that match TRBD1. The CDR3 spans 13 residues. CDR1 is SGHAT and CDR2 is FQNNGV in the germline V gene. CDR3 protein: CVSSATGNYGYTF. The CDR3 DNA follows: TGTGTCAGCAGCGCGACAGGGAACTATGGCTACACCTTC. The variable domain in full, with the rest retrieved from reference TRBV11-2 and TRBJ1-2, is EAGVAQSPRYKIIEKRQSVAFWCNPISGHATLYWYQQILGQGPKLLIQFQNNGVVDDSQLPKDRFSAERLKGVDSTLKIQPAKLEDSAVYLCVSSATGNYGYTFGSGTRLTVV.

J is TRBJ2-5 and V is TRBV29-1; no clear D gene. This CDR3 is 13 amino acids long. Trimming pared 5 bases from V and 5 bases from J, leaving 15 bases between. Looked up from germline, CDR1 is SQVTM and CDR2 is ANQGSEA. Written as DNA, the CDR3 is TGCAGCGTTTTGGTGGGTTCCTTGGAGACCCAGTACTTC. Translating gives CSVLVGSLETQYF. Variable domain in full (rest from reference TRBV29-1 and TRBJ2-5): SAVISQKPSRDICQRGTSLTIQCQVDSQVTMMFWYRQQPGQSLTLIATANQGSEATYESGFVIDKFPISRPNLTFSTLTVSNMSPEDSSIYLCSVLVGSLETQYFGPGTRLLVL.

This chain uses TRBV20-1 with TRBJ1-4, with TRBD1 as a possible D gene (5 bases). V was trimmed by 6 bases and J by 8 bases, leaving 16 bases between them. This CDR3 is built from 13 residues. Germline-derived CDR1 and CDR2 are DFQATT and SNEGSKA (reference sequence). The CDR3 DNA is TGCAGTGCCAGGGACGCCGGCCGGGAAAAACTGTTTTTT. Protein: CSARDAGREKLFF.

The J gene is TRBJ2-6, the V gene TRBV11-1; D possibly matches TRBD1 or TRBD2 (5 bases each). Germline CDR1 reads SGHAT; CDR2 reads FQDESV (reference sequence). Trimming took 7 bases from V and 0 from J, leaving 19 bases between them. The CDR3 contains 18 residues. CDR3 in DNA: TGTGCCAGCATCTCCGAGGGGAGACTAAGCTCTGGGGCCAACGTCCTGACTTTC. Protein: CASISEGRLSSGANVLTF.

The V gene is TRBV2, the J gene TRBJ2-7; possible D gene TRBD1, 5 bases. This CDR3 is 16 amino acids long. V lost 7 bases and J 6 bases, leaving 25 bases between the germline ends. Germline CDR1 is SNHLY and CDR2 is FYNNEI. CDR3 DNA sequence: TGTGCCAGCACTTATTCGCCGACAGCTCCTTTCCTCGAGCAGTACTTC. Its protein is CASTYSPTAPFLEQYF.

This clonotype was counted only a few times. V is TRBV12-3 or TRBV12-4 and J is TRBJ1-1; the D gene is possibly TRBD1 (5 bases). This CDR3 region has 13 residues. V dropped 3 bases and J dropped 12 bases, with 17 bases sitting between them. The CDR3 region has the DNA TGTGCCAGCAGTTTGAAGCTTGTGGGGGAAACTTTCTTT. Translated: CASSLKLVGETFF.